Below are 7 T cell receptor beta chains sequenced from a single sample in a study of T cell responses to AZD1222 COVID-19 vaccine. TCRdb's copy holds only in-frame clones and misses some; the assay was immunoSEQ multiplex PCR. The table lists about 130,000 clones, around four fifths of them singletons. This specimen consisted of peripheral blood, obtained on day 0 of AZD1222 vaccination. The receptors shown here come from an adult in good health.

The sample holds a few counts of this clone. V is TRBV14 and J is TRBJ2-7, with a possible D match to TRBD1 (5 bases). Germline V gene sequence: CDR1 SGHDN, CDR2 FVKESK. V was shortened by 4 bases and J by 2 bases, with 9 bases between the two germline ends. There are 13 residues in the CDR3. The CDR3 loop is CASSLDRAYEQYF. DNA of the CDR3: TGTGCCAGCAGCCTAGACAGAGCCTACGAGCAGTACTTC.

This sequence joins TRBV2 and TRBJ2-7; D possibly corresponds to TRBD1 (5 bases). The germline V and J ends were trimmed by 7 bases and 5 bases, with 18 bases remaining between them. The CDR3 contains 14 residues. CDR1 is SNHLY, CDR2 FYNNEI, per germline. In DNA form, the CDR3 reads TGTGCCAGCATCGAAAGCTGGACATACCACGAGCAGTACTTC. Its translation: CASIESWTYHEQYF.

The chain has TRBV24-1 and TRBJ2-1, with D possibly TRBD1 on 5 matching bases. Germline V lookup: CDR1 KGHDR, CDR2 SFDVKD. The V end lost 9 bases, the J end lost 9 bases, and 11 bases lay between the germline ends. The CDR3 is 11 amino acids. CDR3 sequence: CATQDNGEQFF. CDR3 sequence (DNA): TGTGCCACCCAGGACAACGGTGAGCAGTTCTTC.

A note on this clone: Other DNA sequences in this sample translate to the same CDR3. The CDR3 sequence is CASRGSTDTQYF. The DNA of the CDR3 is TGTGCCAGCAGGGGTAGCACAGATACGCAGTATTTT. V gene TRBV6-5 combines with J gene TRBJ2-3; D remains unclear. The CDR3 consists of 12 residues. The germline gives CDR1 MNHEY, CDR2 SVGAGI. Trimming removed 6 bases at V and 0 bases at J, with 4 bases between.

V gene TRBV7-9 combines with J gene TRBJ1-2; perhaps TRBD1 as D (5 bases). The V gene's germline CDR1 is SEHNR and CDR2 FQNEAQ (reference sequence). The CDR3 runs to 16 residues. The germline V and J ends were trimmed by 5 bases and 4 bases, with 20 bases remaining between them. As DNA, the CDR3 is TGTGCCAGCAGCCTAGGGGTCACACCCGATCTCTATGGCTACACCTTC. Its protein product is CASSLGVTPDLYGYTF.

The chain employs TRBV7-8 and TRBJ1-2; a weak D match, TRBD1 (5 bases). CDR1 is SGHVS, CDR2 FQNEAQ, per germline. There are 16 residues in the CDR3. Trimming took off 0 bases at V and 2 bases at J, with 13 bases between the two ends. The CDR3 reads CASSLATGTQNYGYTF. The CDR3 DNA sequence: TGTGCCAGCAGCTTAGCAACCGGGACGCAGAACTATGGCTACACCTTC. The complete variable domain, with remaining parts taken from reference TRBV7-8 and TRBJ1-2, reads GAGVSQSPRYKVAKRGQDVALRCDPISGHVSLFWYQQALGQGPEFLTYFQNEAQLDKSGLPSDRFFAERPEGSVSTLKIQRTQQEDSAVYLCASSLATGTQNYGYTFGSGTRLTVV.

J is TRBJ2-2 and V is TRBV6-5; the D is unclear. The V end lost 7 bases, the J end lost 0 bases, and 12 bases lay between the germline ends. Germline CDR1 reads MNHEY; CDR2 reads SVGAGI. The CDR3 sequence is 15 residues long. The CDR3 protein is CASNPGGANTGELFF. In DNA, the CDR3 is TGTGCCAGCAATCCGGGTGGAGCGAACACCGGGGAGCTGTTTTTT.